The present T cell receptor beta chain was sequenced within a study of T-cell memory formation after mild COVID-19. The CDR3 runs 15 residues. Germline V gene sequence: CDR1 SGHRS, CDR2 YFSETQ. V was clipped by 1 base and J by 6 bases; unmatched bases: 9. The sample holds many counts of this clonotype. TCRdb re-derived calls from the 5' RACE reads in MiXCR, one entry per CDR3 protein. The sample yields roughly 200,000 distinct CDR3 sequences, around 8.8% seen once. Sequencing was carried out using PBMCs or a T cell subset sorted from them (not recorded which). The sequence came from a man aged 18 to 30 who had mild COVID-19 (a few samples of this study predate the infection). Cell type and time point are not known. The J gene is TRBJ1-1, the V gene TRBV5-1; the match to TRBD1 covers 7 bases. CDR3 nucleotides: TGCGCCAGCAGCTTGCTAGGCAGGGGGTCTTCTGAAGCTTTCTTT. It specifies CASSLLGRGSSEAFF.